Listed below are T cell receptor beta chains from one sample, sequenced in a study of cytomegalovirus exposure and HLA in healthy donors. Measured with immunoSEQ multiplex PCR; TCRdb has only the in-frame clones, and not every one. The top ten hold under 0.85% of the sample, which has about 200,000 clones, 65% to 85% seen once. Sequencing was carried out using PBMCs. Receptors originate from a boy aged 2-9 years in good health and CMV-seronegative. Each CDR3 is given with its conserved first and last residue. A D gene is named only where the DNA matches it firmly. Clone sizes are given selectively: once, few, many, or a class where the clone is expanded.

clone size	J gene	V gene	D gene	CDR3 DNA	CDR3 protein
NA	TRBJ2-7	TRBV2	TRBD2	TGTGCCAGCAGCCAGGGACTAACCCCTTCCTACGAGCAGTACTTC	CASSQGLTPSYEQYF
NA	TRBJ2-7	TRBV27	NA	TGTGCCAGCACCGACAGGACGTCCTACGAGCAGTACTTC	CASTDRTSYEQYF
NA	TRBJ1-1	TRBV27	NA	TGTGCCAGCAGTCTAGGGAACACTGAAGCTTTCTTT	CASSLGNTEAFF
NA	TRBJ2-5	TRBV2	NA	TGTGCCAGCACGCGTGCAGGGGAGACCCAGTACTTC	CASTRAGETQYF
once	TRBJ1-5	TRBV27	NA	TGTGCCAGCAGTTTATCAGGGGGTGGGAGCAATCAGCCCCAGCATTTT	CASSLSGGGSNQPQHF
NA	TRBJ2-6	TRBV5-1	NA	TGCGCCAGCAGCTCAACAGGGTCTGGGGCCAACGTCCTGACTTTC	CASSSTGSGANVLTF
NA	TRBJ2-7	TRBV29-1	TRBD1	TGCAGCGTTGGGACAGGGGGCTCCTACGAGCAGTACTTC	CSVGTGGSYEQYF
once	TRBJ1-2	TRBV2	NA	TGTGCCAGCAGTCTGACACTTAACTATGGCTACACCTTC	CASSLTLNYGYTF
NA	TRBJ2-3	TRBV19	TRBD2	TGTGCCAGTAGCTGGACTAGCGGGATTACAGATACGCAGTATTTT	CASSWTSGITDTQYF
NA	TRBJ2-3	TRBV27	TRBD2	TGTGCCAGTTTCCCGGGACTAGCGGGGGGGCCGGGGGATACGCAGTATTTT	CASFPGLAGGPGDTQYF
NA	TRBJ2-7	TRBV27	TRBD1	TGTGCCAGCAAGGACAGGGGCTACGAGCAGTACTTC	CASKDRGYEQYF
NA	TRBJ2-7	TRBV27	NA	TGTGCCAGCAGTTTAGGTGCAGGGGCCTACGAGCAGTACTTC	CASSLGAGAYEQYF
NA	TRBJ2-5	TRBV29-1	TRBD1	TGCAGCGGGGACAGGGTTGAGACCCAGTACTTC	CSGDRVETQYF
NA	TRBJ2-5	TRBV2	NA	TGTGCCAGCCCTAGGGGTAATGCAGAGACCCAGTACTTC	CASPRGNAETQYF
NA	TRBJ1-2	TRBV10-3	NA	TGTGCCATCAGTGCGGAGCGGGTAGGGGGCTACACCTTC	CAISAERVGGYTF
NA	TRBJ1-2	TRBV15	NA	TGTGCCACCAGCAGAGATAAGGGGGAAGGAGTTTACGGCTACACCTTC	CATSRDKGEGVYGYTF
NA	TRBJ2-7	TRBV6-1	NA	TGTGCCAGCAGTGAAGGCGGGGCGCCCGGCGAGCAGTACTTC	CASSEGGAPGEQYF
NA	TRBJ1-2	TRBV7-9	NA	TGTGCCAGCAGCCCCTTACCGGACTATGGCTACACCTTC	CASSPLPDYGYTF
NA	TRBJ2-7	TRBV30	TRBD2	TGTGCCTGGAGCCCGGGAGGGGTCGAGCAGTACTTC	CAWSPGGVEQYF
NA	TRBJ1-1	TRBV10-3	NA	TGTGCCATCAGTCCTCGACAGAACACTGAAGCTTTCTTT	CAISPRQNTEAFF
few	TRBJ2-1	TRBV6-4	TRBD2	TGTGCCAGCAGTGCCGGGACTAACAATGAGCAGTTCTTC	CASSAGTNNEQFF
NA	TRBJ1-1	TRBV29-1	NA	TGCAGCGTTTGGTATCCAGGGATGAACACTGAAGCTTTCTTT	CSVWYPGMNTEAFF
NA	TRBJ1-2	TRBV19	NA	TGTGCCAGTAGTCAATTAGGTGACAGACGGTACACCTTC	CASSQLGDRRYTF
NA	TRBJ1-6	TRBV7-2	NA	TGTGCCAGCAGCTTAGTAGGGGGATCGAATAATTCACCCCTCCACTTT	CASSLVGGSNNSPLHF
NA	TRBJ2-7	TRBV29-1	NA	TGCAGCGTAACCAGGGGTTACGAGCAGTACTTC	CSVTRGYEQYF
NA	TRBJ2-7	TRBV13	TRBD2	TGTGCCAGCAGCAAGAGGGGCGGGAGCCGATACGAGCAGTACTTC	CASSKRGGSRYEQYF
NA	TRBJ1-4	TRBV30	TRBD1	TGTGCCTGGAGTGGGGGCAGGGGGCGTGAAAAACTGTTTTTT	CAWSGGRGREKLFF
NA	TRBJ1-3	TRBV29-1	NA	TGCAGCGTTGACCAGGGCCTCGGTGGAAACACCATATATTTT	CSVDQGLGGNTIYF
NA	TRBJ2-3	TRBV2	TRBD2	TGTGCCAGCAGGAGTAGCGGGGGGGCGGATACGCAGTATTTT	CASRSSGGADTQYF
NA	TRBJ2-5	TRBV9	NA	TGTGCCAGCAGCGTAGCGGGTGGGGAGACCCAGTACTTC	CASSVAGGETQYF
NA	TRBJ2-7	TRBV2	NA	TGTGCCAGCCACTGGAGGGATCCCTACGAGCAGTACTTC	CASHWRDPYEQYF
few	TRBJ1-2	TRBV2	TRBD1	TGTGCCAGCAGTGAGCCGGGACAGGGAGGACAGGGCTACACCTTC	CASSEPGQGGQGYTF
NA	TRBJ1-1	TRBV9	TRBD1	TGTGCCAGCAGCAGATGGACAGGGGTGAACACTGAAGCTTTCTTT	CASSRWTGVNTEAFF